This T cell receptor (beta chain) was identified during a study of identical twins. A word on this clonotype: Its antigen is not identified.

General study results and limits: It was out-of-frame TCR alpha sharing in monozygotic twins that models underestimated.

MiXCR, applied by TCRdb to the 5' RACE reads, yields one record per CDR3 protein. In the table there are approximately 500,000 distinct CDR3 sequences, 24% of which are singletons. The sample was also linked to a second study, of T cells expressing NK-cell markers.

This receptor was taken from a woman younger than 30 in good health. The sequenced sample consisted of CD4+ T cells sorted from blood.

The CDR3 loop is CATSDAQGAYNEQFF. In DNA form, the CDR3 reads TGTGCCACCAGTGACGCACAGGGGGCTTACAATGAGCAGTTCTTC. The chain couples TRBV24-1 to TRBJ2-1; 9 nucleotides agree with TRBD1. Losses at the gene ends were 4 bases for V and 4 bases for J; bases not matched to a gene: 4. Germline V gives CDR1 KGHDR, CDR2 SFDVKD. This CDR3 is built from 15 residues.